There are a few counts of the clone carrying this T cell receptor beta chain. Its antigen is unknown. These data belong to a study of CD8 T cells in ankylosing spondylitis. Study-wide results and limits: Enrichment of disease-linked clones was reportedly significant in matched ankylosing spondylitis synovial fluid. Some motif variants were previously reported in reactive arthritis synovial fluid and blood. Ankylosing spondylitis blood appeared to be characterized by a TCR beta motif of several highly homologous variants. CD8+ cells made up the disease-linked clones, which were relatively rare in peripheral blood.

Making use of molecular barcodes, quantitative 5'-RACE generated TCR beta libraries. From the 5' RACE reads, TCRdb called clonotypes with MiXCR, one entry per CDR3 protein. The sample carries about 840,000 distinct CDR3 sequences, about 11% recorded once. Source material: blood, either unsorted or a sorted T cell fraction (not recorded which). The receptor was derived from a male donor with ankylosing spondylitis.

The DNA of the CDR3 is TGTGCCAGCAGTGAAGCGAGACATTACAATGAGCAGTTCTTC. Encoded protein: CASSEARHYNEQFF. V is TRBV2 and J is TRBJ2-1; no clear D gene. Per germline, CDR1 SNHLY and CDR2 FYNNEI. The length of the CDR3 is 14 residues. Trimming removed 0 bases from V and 4 bases from J, with 7 bases in between.